This record covers a single TCR beta chain. The data were obtained in a study of T cells expressing NK-cell markers. The CDR3 has 14 amino acids. Germline CDR1 LGHDT, CDR2 YNNKEL (reference sequence). For TCR beta, cDNA was produced by 5'RACE template switching with UMIs. Each CDR3 protein gets one entry in TCRdb, which reprocessed the 5' RACE reads and gives no DNA. This table lists about 170,000 distinct CDR3 sequences. This receptor was identified in a man aged 18 to 69 in good health. The chain links TRBV3-1 to TRBJ2-1; TCRdb's D call, TRBD1, is unchecked because there is no DNA. Sequencing was carried out using blood T cells: a sorted CD56 or NKG2C T cell subset, CD4+ or CD8+ T cells, or bulk PBMC T cells (not recorded which). CDR3: CASSERGFYNEQFF.